The sequence of this T cell receptor (beta chain) was determined in a study of cytomegalovirus exposure and HLA in healthy donors. Study-level information: Unique TCRs numbering some 80 million, obtained from HLA-typed donors, made up an early data release.

This clone was detected a few times. Its antigen is unknown. PCR primers comprised 60 Vbeta and 13 Jbeta primers. Assay: immunoSEQ multiplex PCR; the TCRdb copy retains only in-frame clones and omits some. The sample holds about 130,000 clones, roughly three quarters seen once. General study results and limits: In vitro work confirmed that a few CMV-associated chains recognize CMV antigens.

Donors were ostensibly healthy at sampling, although undocumented immune exposures were probable. This TCR derives from a woman aged 60 to 75 in good health and CMV-seronegative. Sequencing was performed on PBMCs.

The CDR3 spells CASSCRGGVPTDTQYF. The DNA for the CDR3 is TGTGCCAGCAGCTGTAGGGGAGGGGTCCCCACAGATACGCAGTATTTT. This sequence joins TRBV21-1 and TRBJ2-3; no DNA check was done on the table's D call, TRBD2. TRBV21-1 is noted as a pseudogene. The CDR3 totals 16 residues.